One and the same sample provided the 30 T cell receptor beta chains below, sequenced in a study of blood T cell repertoires in COVID-19. Produced via immunoSEQ multiplex PCR; TCRdb's table is partial and in-frame only. The sample contains about 160,000 clones, approximately 80% of which appear only once. Input material: peripheral blood. The receptor set was obtained from a woman older than 75 with acute or convalescent COVID-19.

V and J are TRBV14 and TRBJ2-5, with 11 bases matching TRBD2. Germline CDR1 is SGHDN and CDR2 is FVKESK. The ends lost 1 base at V and 5 bases at J; junction bases unmatched: 9. The CDR3 covers 17 residues. The DNA for the CDR3 is TGTGCCAGCAGCCAAGGGTACCGGGCTAGCGGGAGGGAGACCCAGTACTTC. This sequence encodes CASSQGYRASGRETQYF.

This clone was detected a few times. This chain's CDR3 is CASSGNRGQETQYF. In DNA form, the CDR3 reads TGTGCCAGCAGTGGGAACAGGGGGCAAGAGACCCAGTACTTC. V is TRBV2 and J is TRBJ2-5; 8 bases agree with TRBD1. This CDR3 comprises 14 residues. Trimming at V came to 4 bases and at J to 2 bases, leaving 3 bases not matched to a gene. Germline-derived CDR1 and CDR2 are SNHLY and FYNNEI.

The rearrangement uses TRBV20-1 and TRBJ2-7, with 15 bases identical to TRBD2. V lost 3 bases to trimming and J lost 5 bases; unmatched junction nucleotides: 23. CDR3 length: 21 residues. Per the germline V gene, CDR1 is DFQATT and CDR2 is SNEGSKA (reference sequence). This CDR3 reads CSASSGLAGGPGALLGDEQYF. The CDR3 DNA reads as TGCAGTGCTAGTTCTGGACTAGCGGGAGGGCCAGGCGCCTTACTCGGCGACGAGCAGTACTTC.

This rearrangement joins TRBV6-6 to TRBJ1-2, with 8 bases aligning to TRBD1. Per the germline V gene, CDR1 is MNHNY and CDR2 is SVGAGI (reference sequence). The CDR3 contains 15 residues. V lost 8 bases, J lost 7 bases, and 15 bases stayed unmatched. CDR3 DNA: TGTGCCAGCTCTCCCGGACAGGGTAATATGGGTGGCTACACCTTC. It codes for CASSPGQGNMGGYTF.

The chain uses TRBV2 and TRBJ1-1, with TRBD1 as a possible D gene (5 bases). Between the trimmed V and J ends, which lost 7 bases and 6 bases, there was a span of 15 bases. The CDR3 runs 13 residues. Per germline, CDR1 SNHLY and CDR2 FYNNEI. CDR3 amino acids: CASTDSPRPEAFF. CDR3 nucleotides: TGTGCCAGCACAGACAGCCCTAGACCTGAAGCTTTCTTT.

The rearrangement links TRBV7-8 to TRBJ1-4; D unresolved. Between the trimmed V and J ends, which lost 3 bases and 0 bases, there was a span of 5 bases. The CDR3 sequence is 14 residues long. In germline, CDR1 is SGHVS, CDR2 FQNEAQ. Here the CDR3 DNA reads TGTGCCAGCAGCTTTCATGCAACTAATGAAAAACTGTTTTTT. Encoded protein: CASSFHATNEKLFF.

V gene TRBV6-5 combines with J gene TRBJ1-3; the D is unclear. CDR3 length equals 15 residues. Trimming cost V 0 bases and J 3 bases, with 9 bases left between them. Germline lookup yields CDR1 MNHEY and CDR2 SVGAGI. This CDR3 is CASSYSIGVGNTIYF. The DNA for the CDR3 is TGTGCCAGCAGTTACTCGATCGGTGTTGGAAACACCATATATTTT.

The gene calls are TRBV5-6 and TRBJ1-2, with TRBD1 identical over 10 bases. CDR1 and CDR2 (germline): SGHDT, YYEEEE. The length of the CDR3 is 15 residues. With V trimmed by 2 bases and J by 4 bases, 5 bases remained unmatched. DNA for the CDR3: TGTGCCAGCAGCTTCCCGGGACAGGGGATCTATGGCTACACCTTC. This codes for CASSFPGQGIYGYTF.

There are a few counts of this clone. This chain joins TRBV3-1 (or the pseudogene TRBV3-2) and TRBJ2-3, with unresolved D. Between the trimmed V and J ends, which lost 5 bases and 5 bases, there was a span of 11 bases. Germline V gene sequence: CDR1 LGHDT, CDR2 YNNKEL (reference sequence). This CDR3 has 13 amino acids. CDR3 DNA: TGTGCCAGCAGCGATATCCCGGTAGATACGCAGTATTTT. Protein sequence: CASSDIPVDTQYF.

This CDR3 is CAWSVSGGYPEAFF. CDR3 bases: TGTGCCTGGAGTGTATCGGGGGGCTATCCTGAAGCTTTCTTT. J is TRBJ1-1 and V is TRBV30, with a possible D match to TRBD1 (6 bases). The CDR3 has 14 amino acids. V was shortened by 0 bases and J by 6 bases, with 14 bases between the two germline ends. The germline CDR1 and CDR2 sequences are GTSNPN and SVGIG (reference sequence).

The rearrangement joins TRBV15 to TRBJ2-5, with TRBD2 as a possible D gene (7 bases). Germline V gene lookup returns CDR1 LNHNV and CDR2 YYDKDF (reference sequence). CDR3 length equals 18 residues. V dropped 0 bases and J dropped 5 bases, with 22 bases sitting between them. CDR3 residues: CATSREWDGTIGQETQYF. DNA of the CDR3: TGTGCCACCAGCAGAGAATGGGATGGGACTATCGGACAGGAGACCCAGTACTTC.

This clone has more than one count but fewer than ten. The chain combines TRBV13 with TRBJ1-1; D perhaps matches TRBD1 (5 bases). Germline values: CDR1 PRHDT, CDR2 FYEKMQ (reference sequence). The CDR3 is made up of 14 amino acids. V dropped 1 base and J dropped 5 bases, with 11 bases sitting between them. The CDR3 DNA reads as TGTGCCAGCAGCTTAGCGGCGGGGGGGACTGAAGCTTTCTTT. The encoded protein is CASSLAAGGTEAFF.

The chain joins TRBV19 to TRBJ2-5; 7 bases are shared with TRBD1. The CDR3 runs to 13 residues. With V trimmed by 4 bases and J by 3 bases, 2 bases remained unmatched. Germline CDR1 reads LNHDA; CDR2 reads SQIVND (reference sequence). The DNA of the CDR3 is TGTGCCAGTAGTACCGACAGGGAAGAGACCCAGTACTTC. It translates to CASSTDREETQYF.

This clone turned up a few times. The CDR3 bases are TGTGCCAGCAGCCGGGACACCTACAATCAGCCCCAGCATTTT. It translates to CASSRDTYNQPQHF. The J gene is TRBJ1-5, the V gene TRBV28, with TRBD1 as a possible D gene (6 bases). The V and J ends lost 6 bases and 3 bases respectively, with 12 bases between them. This CDR3 comprises 14 residues. Germline CDR1 and CDR2: MDHEN and SYDVKM.

The CDR3 DNA sequence: TGCGCCAGCAGTGAGTCGAGAAGGGGAAGTGGCGGGGAGCTGTTTTTT. Its translation: CASSESRRGSGGELFF. The rearrangement joins TRBV10-1 to TRBJ2-2, with D possibly being TRBD1 (5 bases). This CDR3 spans 16 amino acids. Germline V gives CDR1 WNHNN, CDR2 SYGVQD (reference sequence). The germline V and J ends were trimmed by 0 bases and 7 bases, with 15 bases remaining between them.

The CDR3 nucleotides are TGTGCCAGCAGTGAGGCAGGGGCCAAAAACATTCAGTACTTC. This translates into CASSEAGAKNIQYF. The V call is TRBV25-1, the J call TRBJ2-4; maybe TRBD1 (5 bases). V was clipped by 3 bases and J by 1 base, with 7 bases between them. The CDR3 length is 14 residues. Germline values: CDR1 MGHDK, CDR2 SYGVNS.

This clone is a singleton in its sample. This sequence joins TRBV29-1 and TRBJ2-1; 9 bases are shared with TRBD2. Germline trimming cut 2 bases from V and 1 base from J; bases unmatched to any gene: 6. CDR1 is SQVTM and CDR2 is ANQGSEA in the germline V gene. This CDR3 is built from 16 residues. The CDR3 loop is CSVERHLAGSYNEQFF. DNA of the CDR3: TGCAGCGTTGAAAGGCATCTAGCGGGATCCTACAATGAGCAGTTCTTC.

V is TRBV11-2 and J is TRBJ1-3; 7 bases align to TRBD1. The CDR3 has 16 residues. Germline-derived CDR1 and CDR2 are SGHAT and FQNNGV. V was pared by 1 base and J by 4 bases, with 7 bases of the junction left unmatched. CDR3 in amino acids: CASSLARGFSGNTIYF. The CDR3 nucleotides are TGTGCCAGCAGCTTAGCCAGGGGGTTTTCCGGAAACACCATATATTTT.

Of note for this clone: Other nucleotide sequences in the sample specify the same CDR3. The CDR3 sequence: CASSEGSSYNEQFF. CDR3 bases: TGTGCCAGCAGCGAGGGCAGCTCCTACAATGAGCAGTTCTTC. The chain recombines TRBV27 with TRBJ2-1; TRBD2 might be the D (5 bases). The V end was cut by 6 bases, the J end by 0 bases, with 9 bases between. The CDR3 is 14 amino acids. Germline CDR1 MNHEY, CDR2 SMNVEV (reference sequence).

This chain links TRBV29-1 with TRBJ1-3; D uncertain. This CDR3 comprises 16 residues. Germline lookup yields CDR1 SQVTM and CDR2 ANQGSEA. V lost 0 bases, J lost 0 bases, and 12 bases lay in between. The chain's CDR3 is CSVEDREGHSGNTIYF. CDR3 DNA sequence: TGCAGCGTTGAAGATCGGGAAGGCCACTCTGGAAACACCATATATTTT.

This chain connects TRBV7-9 to TRBJ2-1; the D gene is possibly TRBD2 (8 bases). The germline V and J ends were trimmed by 3 bases and 5 bases, with 23 bases remaining between them. The CDR3 is 18 amino acids. The germline CDR1 and CDR2 sequences are SEHNR and FQNEAQ (reference sequence). CDR3 region: CASSFFPRGTRGHNEQFF. The CDR3 DNA reads as TGTGCCAGCAGCTTCTTCCCAAGGGGGACTAGGGGGCACAATGAGCAGTTCTTC. Based on the CDR3 plus reference TRBV7-9 and TRBJ2-1, the full variable domain is DTGVSQNPRHKITKRGQNVTFRCDPISEHNRLYWYRQTLGQGPEFLTYFQNEAQLEKSRLLSDRFSAERPKGSFSTLEIQRTEQGDSAMYLCASSFFPRGTRGHNEQFFGPGTRLTVL.

The chain is built from TRBV27 and TRBJ2-2; the match to TRBD2 covers 11 bases. This CDR3 has 17 amino acids. V shed 2 bases and J 6 bases; nucleotides not matched to a gene: 8. The germline V gene encodes CDR1 MNHEY and CDR2 SMNVEV (reference sequence). This chain's CDR3 is CASSLLRGSGRAGELFF. CDR3 sequence (DNA): TGTGCCAGCAGTTTACTCCGGGGTAGCGGGAGGGCCGGGGAGCTGTTTTTT.

The chain uses TRBV6-5 and TRBJ1-6, with TRBD1 matching 8 bases. V dropped 2 bases and J dropped 7; count of bases not matched to a gene: 4. Germline CDR1 is MNHEY and CDR2 is SVGAGI. This CDR3 spans 15 amino acids. CDR3 protein: CASSYATGENSPLHF. CDR3 nucleotides: TGTGCCAGCAGTTACGCGACAGGGGAAAATTCACCCCTCCACTTT.

Here the CDR3 DNA reads TGTGCCAGCAGGGACGGGAAGGACAGGGCGGGGAGGGAAGCTTTCTTT. Residues: CASRDGKDRAGREAFF. The chain recombines TRBV27 with TRBJ1-1; 8 bases agree with TRBD1. The CDR3 runs 16 residues. Germline CDR1 is MNHEY and CDR2 is SMNVEV (reference sequence). V lost 6 bases and J lost 8; bases outside the gene matches: 17.

This chain connects TRBV5-6 to TRBJ2-2; D is perhaps TRBD1 (7 bases). CDR3 size: 14 residues. V dropped 4 bases and J dropped 5 bases, with 12 bases sitting between them. CDR1 is SGHDT, CDR2 YYEEEE, per germline. CDR3 in amino acids: CASSKSGGTGELFF. CDR3 DNA: TGTGCCAGCAGCAAATCAGGGGGGACCGGGGAGCTGTTTTTT.

This chain joins TRBV2 and TRBJ1-5, with a weak D call TRBD1 (5 bases). CDR1 and CDR2 (germline): SNHLY, FYNNEI. V dropped 6 bases and J dropped 0 bases, with 6 bases sitting between them. This CDR3 spans 13 amino acids. Written as DNA, the CDR3 is TGTGCCAGCAGGGGGCCTAGCAATCAGCCCCAGCATTTT. Protein: CASRGPSNQPQHF.

This chain joins TRBV10-2 and TRBJ2-7, with TRBD1 identical over 9 bases. CDR1 is WSHSY and CDR2 is SAAADI in the germline V gene. The ends lost 2 bases at V and 3 bases at J; junction bases unmatched: 11. The CDR3 is 17 amino acids. The CDR3 DNA follows: TGCGCCAGCAGTGAGGACAGGGGGACTTGGGACCTCTACGAGCAGTACTTC. Translated, it gives CASSEDRGTWDLYEQYF.

This chain joins TRBV30 and TRBJ2-7; D perhaps matches TRBD1 (6 bases). This CDR3 contains 15 residues. Germline V CDR1 and CDR2: GTSNPN, SVGIG (reference sequence). Trimming took off 0 bases at V and 5 bases at J, with 17 bases between the two ends. CDR3 region: CAWSVPRGSGNEQYF. DNA for the CDR3: TGTGCCTGGAGTGTACCCAGGGGCTCGGGTAACGAGCAGTACTTC.

The chain recombines TRBV7-2 with TRBJ2-1, with 9 bases matching TRBD2. Unmatched junction bases numbered 6, after V lost 5 bases and J lost 1 base. The germline gives CDR1 SGHTA, CDR2 FQGNSA. This CDR3 region has 16 residues. CDR3 loop: CASSPGLAPSYNEQFF. The CDR3 DNA follows: TGTGCCAGCAGCCCTGGACTAGCGCCGTCCTACAATGAGCAGTTCTTC. Full variable domain (rest looked up from reference TRBV7-2 and TRBJ2-1): GAGVSQSPSNKVTEKGKDVELRCDPISGHTALYWYRQSLGQGLEFLIYFQGNSAPDKSGLPSDRFSAERTGGSVSTLTIQRTQQEDSAVYLCASSPGLAPSYNEQFFGPGTRLTVL.

The chain carries TRBV5-8 and TRBJ2-4; the D gene is possibly TRBD2 (5 bases). Germline-derived CDR1 and CDR2 are SGHTS and YDEGEE. The CDR3 loop spans 14 amino acids. The V and J ends lost 1 base and 4 bases respectively, with 9 bases between them. The CDR3 sequence: CASSLFTSKNIQYF. In DNA, the CDR3 is TGTGCCAGCAGCTTGTTCACTAGTAAAAACATTCAGTACTTC.